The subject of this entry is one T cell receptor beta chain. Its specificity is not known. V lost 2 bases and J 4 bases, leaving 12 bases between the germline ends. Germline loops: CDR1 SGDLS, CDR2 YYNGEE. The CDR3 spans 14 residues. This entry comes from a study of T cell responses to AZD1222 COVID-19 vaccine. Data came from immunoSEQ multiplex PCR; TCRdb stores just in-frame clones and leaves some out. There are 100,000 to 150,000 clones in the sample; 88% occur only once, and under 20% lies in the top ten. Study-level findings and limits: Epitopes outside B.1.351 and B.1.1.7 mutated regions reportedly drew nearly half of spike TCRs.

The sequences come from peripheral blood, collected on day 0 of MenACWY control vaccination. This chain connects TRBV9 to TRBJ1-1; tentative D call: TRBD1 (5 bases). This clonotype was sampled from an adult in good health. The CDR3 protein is CASSVQGGSTEAFF. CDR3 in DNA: TGTGCCAGCAGCGTCCAGGGTGGGAGCACTGAAGCTTTCTTT.